These 23 T cell receptor beta chains originate from one sample sequenced in a study of beta chain features in type 1 diabetes (dated by TCRdb to the late 2010s). No antigen has been assigned to these receptors. General findings and caveats noted by the study authors: A moderate but significant shortening of TCRB CDR3 length was observed in type 1 diabetes patients in all four CD4+ subsets.

To prepare the library, the immunoSEQ multiplex PCR assay was applied. The entire isolated RNA was reverse transcribed using the High Capacity cDNA Reverse Transcription Kit, and thus expressed TCRB transcripts were sequenced. This is the immuneACCESS table as TCRdb keeps it, with only in-frame sequences that have V and J called. A part of the clones is gone; compared with another copy, unresolved V genes explain less than half, and the rest is unexplained. The sample profile shows 120,000 or so clones; around a sixth of them were found once. Roughly 2.6% of the sample goes to the ten largest clones. Sequenced sample: central memory CD4+ T cells from blood. The source is a man aged 18 to 29 with type 1 diabetes.

V is TRBV5-1 and J is TRBJ2-7, with 7 bases that match TRBD2. This CDR3 region has 15 residues. Germline V CDR1 and CDR2: SGHRS, YFSETQ. Unmatched junction bases numbered 7, after V lost 4 bases and J lost 0 bases. CDR3 sequence (DNA): TGCGCCAGCAGCCTACAGCGGGGAAGCTCCTACGAGCAGTACTTC. Protein product: CASSLQRGSSYEQYF.

The table lists this clone with a few counts. The chain carries TRBV29-1 and TRBJ1-1; TRBD1 is a possible D gene (6 bases). The V end lost 7 bases, the J end lost 1 base, and 10 bases lay between the germline ends. This CDR3 has 12 amino acids. Germline-derived CDR1 and CDR2 are SQVTM and ANQGSEA. CDR3: CSGGHRNTEAFF. DNA for the CDR3: TGCAGCGGGGGACATAGGAACACTGAAGCTTTCTTT.

The chain carries TRBV18 and TRBJ2-7; maybe TRBD1 (7 bases). CDR1 and CDR2 from the germline V gene are KGHSH and LQKENI. With 3 bases removed from V and 6 bases from J, the gap between germline ends came to 15 bases. This CDR3 is built from 14 residues. In DNA, the CDR3 is TGTGCCAGCTCACCGGCGGGACAGATGGCCGAGCAGTACTTC. It translates to CASSPAGQMAEQYF.

This clone has more than one count but fewer than ten. This chain links TRBV6-1 with TRBJ2-5; TRBD1 might be the D (6 bases). Germline assignment: CDR1 MNHNS and CDR2 SASEGT. The V and J ends lost 4 bases and 1 base respectively, with 10 bases between them. This CDR3 spans 14 amino acids. The CDR3 is CASSAQGIQETQYF. DNA for the CDR3: TGTGCCAGCAGTGCCCAGGGGATCCAAGAGACCCAGTACTTC.

V gene TRBV19 combines with J gene TRBJ1-1, with unresolved D. V was cut by 2 bases and J by 1 base, with 8 bases left in between. Germline values: CDR1 LNHDA, CDR2 SQIVND (reference sequence). The CDR3 has 14 amino acids. CDR3 residues: CASSIRTSNTEAFF. Written as DNA, the CDR3 is TGTGCCAGTAGTATAAGGACCTCGAACACTGAAGCTTTCTTT.

There are many counts of this clone. The chain has TRBV7-2 and TRBJ2-5; D unresolved. V lost 1 base to trimming and J lost 2 bases, with 8 bases between them. The CDR3 extends over 14 amino acids. CDR1 is SGHTA and CDR2 is FQGNSA in the germline V gene. Here the CDR3 reads CASSLVGIQETQYF. CDR3 nucleotide sequence: TGTGCCAGCAGCTTAGTGGGGATTCAAGAGACCCAGTACTTC.

This clone came up a few times. The chain carries TRBV29-1 and TRBJ2-7; 8 bases are shared with TRBD1. The CDR3 loop spans 14 amino acids. Trimming took 1 base from V and 9 from J; bases not matched to a gene: 11. From germline, CDR1 is SQVTM and CDR2 ANQGSEA. The CDR3 is CSVEGPGDRYAQYF. The CDR3 DNA reads as TGCAGCGTTGAAGGCCCGGGGGACAGGTATGCGCAGTACTTC.

The chain links TRBV2 to TRBJ2-3, with 14 bases matching TRBD2. The junction had 17 bases not matched to a gene; V was cut back by 10 bases and J by 2 bases. This CDR3 region has 19 residues. Per germline, CDR1 SNHLY and CDR2 FYNNEI. The CDR3 DNA reads TGTGCCATACGGACCGGACTAGCGGGGGGCCCCCCTTCCACAGATACGCAGTATTTT. Translated: CAIRTGLAGGPPSTDTQYF.

There are many counts of this clone. V is TRBV5-1 and J is TRBJ2-5; D possibly uses TRBD1 or TRBD2 (5 bases each). This CDR3 comprises 15 residues. Trimming shortened V by 0 bases and J by 7 bases, and 16 bases separated the two germline ends. The germline V gene has CDR1 SGHRS and CDR2 YFSETQ. The CDR3 DNA is TGCGCCAGCAGCTTGGAGGACGGGGCGTCAGGGACCCAGTACTTC. Protein sequence: CASSLEDGASGTQYF.

In its sample, this clone was seen a few times. The chain has TRBV6-1 and TRBJ2-1, with 12 bases lining up with TRBD2. The CDR3 spans 14 residues. Per the germline V gene, CDR1 is MNHNS and CDR2 is SASEGT. The ends lost 8 bases at V and 8 bases at J; junction bases unmatched: 7. The CDR3 protein is CASHSSGRGDEQFF. DNA for the CDR3: TGTGCCAGCCACTCTAGCGGGAGGGGCGATGAGCAGTTCTTC.

The sample holds a few counts of this clone. CDR3 nucleotide sequence: TGTGCCTGGAGGGCTAGCGGGAGGGCGAGACAAGAGACCCAGTACTTC. Translation: CAWRASGRARQETQYF. V usage is TRBV30 and J usage is TRBJ2-5, with TRBD2 matching 12 bases. This CDR3 region has 16 residues. CDR1 and CDR2 (germline): GTSNPN, SVGIG (reference sequence). With V trimmed by 3 bases and J by 2 bases, 7 bases remained unmatched.

This clone was recorded a few times. This chain connects TRBV29-1 to TRBJ2-1; D might be TRBD2 (6 bases). CDR3 length: 16 residues. The germline V and J ends were trimmed by 2 bases and 1 base, with 15 bases remaining between them. Germline values: CDR1 SQVTM, CDR2 ANQGSEA. The CDR3 sequence is CSVESSLAESYNEQFF. In nucleotides, the CDR3 is TGCAGCGTTGAATCCTCACTAGCTGAATCCTACAATGAGCAGTTCTTC.

With regard to this clone: Distinct nucleotide sequences in the sample also encode this CDR3. The V and J genes are TRBV29-1 and TRBJ1-1; D is perhaps TRBD1 (5 bases). Trimming removed 3 bases at V and 0 bases at J, with 14 bases between. CDR1 is SQVTM, CDR2 ANQGSEA, per germline. CDR3 length: 15 amino acids. The CDR3 DNA follows: TGCAGCGTTGATGGGGGGTGGGGGATGAACACTGAAGCTTTCTTT. This gives the protein CSVDGGWGMNTEAFF.

This clone was seen a handful of times. The rearrangement joins TRBV5-1 to TRBJ2-5; D may be TRBD1 (5 bases). Germline CDR1 reads SGHRS; CDR2 reads YFSETQ. This CDR3 has 15 amino acids. Deletions cut 2 bases from V and 1 base from J, with 12 bases between. CDR3 bases: TGCGCCAGCAGCTTCCTTCCTAGGGGCCAAGAGACCCAGTACTTC. Translation gives CASSFLPRGQETQYF. Based on the CDR3 plus reference TRBV5-1 and TRBJ2-5, the full variable domain is KAGVTQTPRYLIKTRGQQVTLSCSPISGHRSVSWYQQTPGQGLQFLFEYFSETQRNKGNFPGRFSGRQFSNSRSEMNVSTLELGDSALYLCASSFLPRGQETQYFGPGTRLLVL.

This clone came up many times. The chain couples TRBV6-1 to TRBJ1-5; no definite D call. CDR3 length equals 14 residues. Germline V gene data show CDR1 as MNHNS and CDR2 as SASEGT. V gave up 7 bases and J gave up 0 bases, with 10 bases separating them. CDR3 residues: CASTGSSSNQPQHF. The CDR3, as DNA: TGTGCCAGCACGGGGTCCTCTAGCAATCAGCCCCAGCATTTT.

The sample holds a few counts of this clone. This chain joins TRBV29-1 and TRBJ2-5; 8 bases fit TRBD1. V was clipped by 1 base and J by 5 bases; unmatched bases: 9. Germline V gene data show CDR1 as SQVTM and CDR2 as ANQGSEA. The CDR3 runs 15 residues. The CDR3 bases are TGCAGCGTTGAAGGGGCAGGGGGCCGAGGGGAGACCCAGTACTTC. It codes for CSVEGAGGRGETQYF.

The chain couples TRBV18 to TRBJ2-3; 8 positions match TRBD1. The ends lost 6 bases at V and 2 bases at J; junction bases unmatched: 13. CDR3 length equals 17 residues. Germline V gene lookup returns CDR1 KGHSH and CDR2 LQKENI. DNA for the CDR3: TGTGCCAGCTCCCTCTACCGGCTGACAGGGGACACAGATACGCAGTATTTT. Translation: CASSLYRLTGDTDTQYF.

A few counts support this clone. Other DNA sequences from this sample encode an identical CDR3 as well. The rearrangement joins TRBV28 to TRBJ2-6; D gene ambiguous. V was cut by 2 bases and J by 4 bases, with 9 bases left in between. CDR1 is MDHEN, CDR2 SYDVKM, per germline. The CDR3 has 15 amino acids. The CDR3 reads CASSLESGGANVLTF. CDR3 nucleotide sequence: TGTGCCAGCAGTTTAGAGAGTGGGGGGGCCAACGTCCTGACTTTC.

V usage is TRBV4-2 and J usage is TRBJ2-1; 10 bases are shared with TRBD2. The V segment lost 0 bases and the J segment 7 bases; nucleotides outside the gene matches: 12. This CDR3 is 18 amino acids long. Germline CDR1 and CDR2: LGHNA and YNFKEQ. In DNA, the CDR3 is TGTGCCAGCAGCCAAGATTCTGCGGCCAGCGGGGGGGCGAATGAGCAGTTCTTC. Protein sequence: CASSQDSAASGGANEQFF.

This clone was counted only a few times. The V call is TRBV11-2, the J call TRBJ2-1, with 7 bases aligning to TRBD1. The CDR3 has 13 amino acids. Germline values: CDR1 SGHAT, CDR2 FQNNGV. V gave up 5 bases and J gave up 4 bases; unmatched junction bases: 2. The CDR3 DNA is TGTGCCAGCAGCCCGACAGGGTACAATGAGCAGTTCTTC. It yields the protein CASSPTGYNEQFF.

This clone was seen a few times. This chain joins TRBV7-2 and TRBJ2-5; TRBD1 aligns across 8 bases. The junction had 3 bases not matched to a gene; V was cut back by 5 bases and J by 1 base. From germline, CDR1 is SGHTA and CDR2 FQGNSA. The CDR3 is made up of 14 amino acids. The CDR3 bases are TGTGCCAGCAGCCCGGGACAGGCCCAAGAGACCCAGTACTTC. Protein sequence: CASSPGQAQETQYF.

The V call is TRBV15, the J call TRBJ1-1; D is possibly TRBD1 (5 bases). The germline V gene has CDR1 LNHNV and CDR2 YYDKDF (reference sequence). V shed 5 bases and J shed 11 bases, with 27 bases lying between them. This CDR3 spans 16 amino acids. CDR3 loop: CATSPQAPTTDITAFF. The CDR3, as DNA: TGTGCCACCAGCCCCCAGGCCCCGACGACAGATATAACGGCTTTCTTT.

This chain uses TRBV7-2 with TRBJ2-5; D not certain. Per the germline V gene, CDR1 is SGHTA and CDR2 is FQGNSA. This CDR3 spans 13 amino acids. Trimming removed 6 bases from V and 2 bases from J, with 10 bases in between. The DNA of the CDR3 is TGTGCCAGCAGGAGTCAGAGACAAGAGACCCAGTACTTC. Its translation: CASRSQRQETQYF.